Detailed here is one TCR beta chain. The entry originates in a study of blood T cell repertoires in COVID-19. Profiled with immunoSEQ multiplex PCR; TCRdb holds only in-frame clones, not every one. This table has about 66,000 clones, roughly 80% appearing once. The germline V gene has CDR1 SGHRS and CDR2 YFSETQ. The length of the CDR3 is 15 residues. Trimming took 0 bases from V and 5 from J; bases not matched to a gene: 3. Sequencing used peripheral blood. The receptor comes from a man aged 55 to 70 with acute or convalescent COVID-19. J is TRBJ1-5 and V is TRBV5-1, with TRBD1 matching over 9 bases. The CDR3 DNA sequence: TGCGCCAGCAGCTTGGGGGACAGGGATGATCAGCCCCAGCATTTT. It encodes CASSLGDRDDQPQHF. Full variable domain (missing parts from reference TRBV5-1 and TRBJ1-5): KAGVTQTPRYLIKTRGQQVTLSCSPISGHRSVSWYQQTPGQGLQFLFEYFSETQRNKGNFPGRFSGRQFSNSRSEMNVSTLELGDSALYLCASSLGDRDDQPQHFGDGTRLSIL.